The 14 T cell receptor beta chains given below trace back to one sample, sequenced in a study of tissue T cells after allogeneic stem cell transplantation. Clones were read by immunoSEQ multiplex PCR, and TCRdb kept only the in-frame ones, dropping some. The sample includes around 6,200 clones, approximately 47% of them seen just once. Time point denoted: mouse harvest day 7 after allogeneic transplant. The graft held 10^6 splenic CD5+ T cells and 10^7 T-cell-depleted bone marrow cells. Material: gut tissue. The receptors were sampled from a female BALB/c mouse given C57BL/6 T cells with graft-versus-host disease after an allogeneic hematopoietic cell transplant.

Notes on this clone: Here the gene names and germline are mouse. The read ends 1 residue early relative to the CDR3; the germline J gene fills the gap. This chain links TRBV3 with TRBJ2-7, with 10 bases fitting TRBD2. Losses at the gene ends were 3 bases for V and 7 bases for J; bases not matched to a gene: 6. Germline assignment: CDR1 SNHLY and CDR2 FYNGKV (reference sequence). This CDR3 is built from 14 residues. This CDR3 is CASSFDWGEGEQYF. The DNA read from the CDR3 is TGTGCCAGCAGCTTCGACTGGGGGGAGGGAGAACAGTAC. The full variable domain, its missing parts supplied by reference TRBV3 and TRBJ2-7, is GPKVLQIPSHQIIDMGQMVTLNCDPVSNHLYFYWYKQILGQQMEFLVNFYNGKVMEKSKLFKDQFSVERPDGSYFTLKIQPTALEDSAVYFCASSFDWGEGEQYFGPGTRLTVL.

A single count supports this clone. Each gene name is a mouse one. The CDR3 end falls 1 residue outside the read, so it is completed with the germline J gene. The chain couples TRBV26 to TRBJ1-6; D call uncertain. TRBJ1-6 is recorded as an ORF, its role being uncertain. V lost 5 bases and J 1 base, leaving 3 bases between the germline ends. CDR1 and CDR2 from the germline V gene are KGHPV and FQNQEV (reference sequence). The CDR3 loop spans 13 amino acids. The CDR3 bases that were read are TGTGCCAGCAGTGGCTCCTATAATTCGCCCCTCTAC. Its translation: CASSGSYNSPLY. The whole CDR3 sequence is CASSGSYNSPLYF.

With regard to this clone: Gene names denote mouse genes. The CDR3 end lies 1 residue beyond the end of the read and is filled in from the germline J gene. The gene calls are TRBV26 and TRBJ2-7, with a possible D match to TRBD1 (6 bases). The length of the CDR3 is 14 residues. The ends were cut back, 4 bases at V and 0 bases at J, with 10 bases in the middle. Germline V CDR1 and CDR2: KGHPV, FQNQEV (reference sequence). CDR3 DNA, as far as it was read: TGTGCCAGCAGTCCGGGACACCGCTCCTATGAACAGTAC. This encodes CASSPGHRSYEQY. The complete CDR3 sequence is CASSPGHRSYEQYF.

About this clone: Genes and germline come from the mouse. The sequenced CDR3 bases are TGTGCCAGCAGCTTAGGGGACAGGGGTGCAGAAACGCTGTAT. Protein: CASSLGDRGAETLY. Given in full, the CDR3 is CASSLGDRGAETLYF. This chain links TRBV3 with TRBJ2-3; 9 bases line up with TRBD1. With the read ending 1 residue before the CDR3 end, the germline J gene is used to fill in that end. This CDR3 contains 15 residues. Germline CDR1 and CDR2: SNHLY and FYNGKV (reference sequence). The J segment lost 1 base and the V segment lost 1 base, leaving 0 bases of the junction unmatched.

With regard to this clone: Gene names and germline refer to mouse. The read falls 1 residue short of the CDR3 end, and the missing part is taken from the germline J gene. The chain carries TRBV26 and TRBJ2-2; D call uncertain. V was trimmed by 0 bases and J by 0 bases, leaving 8 bases between them. The CDR3 totals 16 residues. Germline V lookup: CDR1 KGHPV, CDR2 FQNQEV (reference sequence). This CDR3 reads CASSLSRATNTGQLYF. CDR3 DNA (partial): TGTGCCAGCAGTCTGTCGAGGGCAACAAACACCGGGCAGCTCTAC.

This clone occurred a few times. Here the gene names and germline are mouse. The read comes to an end 1 residue before the CDR3 does, leaving the germline J gene to fill in the end. The chain employs TRBV26 and TRBJ1-3; D unclear. The CDR3 runs 15 residues. Germline V CDR1 and CDR2: KGHPV, FQNQEV (reference sequence). Deletions cut 5 bases from V and 0 bases from J, with 11 bases between. The CDR3 here is CASSVLQNSGNTLYF. CDR3 DNA (partial): TGTGCCAGCAGTGTCCTACAAAATTCTGGAAATACGCTCTAT.

Comment on this clone: Gene names follow the mouse nomenclature. Read coverage stops 1 residue before the CDR3 terminus; the germline J gene supplies the remainder. The V and J genes are TRBV20 and TRBJ1-6; TRBD1 might be the D (5 bases). TRBJ1-6 is an open reading frame, and its role is uncertain. The germline V gene has CDR1 GFQATS and CDR2 STVNSAI. The CDR3 contains 14 residues. Trimming shortened V by 3 bases and J by 4 bases, and 10 bases separated the two germline ends. CDR3 DNA (partial): TGTGGTGCTAGAAGTGGGGGTTATAATTCGCCCCTCTAC. This sequence encodes CGARSGGYNSPLY. The full CDR3 is CGARSGGYNSPLYF.

Comments on this clone: The gene names given are mouse names. The missing CDR3 end, 1 residue past where the read stops, is filled in from the germline J gene. V is TRBV26 and J is TRBJ2-4; 7 positions agree with TRBD2. CDR3 length: 14 amino acids. Germline V lookup: CDR1 KGHPV, CDR2 FQNQEV (reference sequence). J gave up 1 base and V 3 bases, and 1 base lay outside the gene matches. CDR3 bases read: TGTGCCAGCAGTCTCCTGGGGGGTCAAAACACCTTGTAC. Translating it yields CASSLLGGQNTLY. The CDR3 as a whole reads CASSLLGGQNTLYF.

On this clone: Germline and genes here are mouse. The read terminates 1 residue before the CDR3 end, so the remaining end is supplied by the germline J gene. The chain has TRBV3 and TRBJ2-4, with D possibly being TRBD2 (6 bases). Looked up from germline, CDR1 is SNHLY and CDR2 is FYNGKV (reference sequence). The CDR3 covers 15 residues. Deletions cut 1 base from V and 0 bases from J, with 8 bases between. CDR3 in amino acids: CASSLGWGSQNTLYF. The DNA read from the CDR3 is TGTGCCAGCAGCTTAGGCTGGGGAAGTCAAAACACCTTGTAC.

This clone was seen only a few times. Genes and germline come from the mouse. The read finishes 1 residue shy of the CDR3 end, and the germline J gene is used to complete it. The chain joins TRBV19 to TRBJ1-3; 10 bases are a match to TRBD1. V lost 2 bases, J lost 0 bases, and 2 bases stayed unmatched. The CDR3 totals 16 residues. Germline V gene sequence: CDR1 FNHDT, CDR2 SITEND (reference sequence). CDR3 residues: CASSIGTGDSGNTLYF. The CDR3 DNA, read in part, is TGTGCCAGCAGTATCGGGACAGGGGATTCTGGAAATACGCTCTAT.

Details on this clone: Genes and germline are mouse. Partial CDR3 DNA: TGTGCCAGCAGTGAGACAGTTGAACAGTAC. Translated, it gives CASSETVEQY. Given in full, the CDR3 is CASSETVEQYF. The chain recombines TRBV13-1 with TRBJ2-7, with a possible D match to TRBD1 (5 bases). The sequenced fragment ends 1 residue before the CDR3 boundary, so the rest is inferred from the germline J gene. Trimming shortened V by 2 bases and J by 6 bases, and 6 bases separated the two germline ends. The CDR3 has 11 residues. The germline gives CDR1 NSHNY, CDR2 SYGAGN.

On this clone itself: Gene names and germline match the mouse. Coverage ceases 1 residue before the CDR3 finishes, and the germline J gene fills in the end. The rearrangement joins TRBV24 to TRBJ2-3, with 10 bases fitting TRBD1. Looked up from germline, CDR1 is KGHTA and CDR2 is FRNEEI. J lost 3 bases, V lost 8 bases, and 2 bases had no gene match. This CDR3 comprises 13 residues. The CDR3 is CASPGQGAETLYF. CDR3 DNA, as far as it was read: TGTGCCAGCCCGGGACAGGGGGCAGAAACGCTGTAT.

As concerns this clone: Gene names and germline refer to mouse. Read data end 1 residue before the CDR3 end; the end is taken from the germline J gene. V gene TRBV3 combines with J gene TRBJ2-5, with 13 bases matching TRBD2. Trimming at V came to 5 bases and at J to 2 bases, leaving 4 bases not matched to a gene. CDR1 and CDR2 from the germline V gene are SNHLY and FYNGKV (reference sequence). The CDR3 contains 16 residues. The CDR3: CASSRTGGAPQDTQYF. Incomplete CDR3 DNA: TGTGCCAGCAGCCGGACTGGGGGGGCGCCCCAAGACACCCAGTAC. The whole variable domain, remainder taken from reference TRBV3 and TRBJ2-5, is GPKVLQIPSHQIIDMGQMVTLNCDPVSNHLYFYWYKQILGQQMEFLVNFYNGKVMEKSKLFKDQFSVERPDGSYFTLKIQPTALEDSAVYFCASSRTGGAPQDTQYFGPGTRLLVL.

On this clone: Germline and genes: mouse. The CDR3 is cut off 1 residue early in the read; its end comes from the germline J gene. The rearrangement joins TRBV20 to TRBJ2-4; D call uncertain. V was clipped by 5 bases and J by 0 bases, with 6 bases between them. The CDR3 runs 12 residues. Germline V gives CDR1 GFQATS, CDR2 STVNSAI. The CDR3 here is CGAQASQNTLYF. The covered CDR3 bases are TGTGGTGCTCAGGCTAGTCAAAACACCTTGTAC.